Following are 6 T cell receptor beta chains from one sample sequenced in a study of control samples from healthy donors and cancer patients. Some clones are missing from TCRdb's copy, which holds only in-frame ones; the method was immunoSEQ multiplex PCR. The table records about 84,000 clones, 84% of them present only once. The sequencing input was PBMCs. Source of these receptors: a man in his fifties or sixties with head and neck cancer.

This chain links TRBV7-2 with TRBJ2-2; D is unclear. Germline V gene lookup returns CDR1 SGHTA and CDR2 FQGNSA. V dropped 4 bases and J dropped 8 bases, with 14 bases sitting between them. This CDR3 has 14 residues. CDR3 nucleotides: TGTGCCAGCAGCTACTCTAGGGCGATGGGGGAGCTGTTTTTT. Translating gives CASSYSRAMGELFF.

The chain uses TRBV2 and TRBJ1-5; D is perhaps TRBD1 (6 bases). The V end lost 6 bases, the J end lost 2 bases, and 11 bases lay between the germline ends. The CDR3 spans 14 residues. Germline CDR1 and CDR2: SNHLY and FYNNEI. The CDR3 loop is CASRARTGNQPQHF. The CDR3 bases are TGTGCCAGCAGGGCCCGGACAGGCAATCAGCCCCAGCATTTT.

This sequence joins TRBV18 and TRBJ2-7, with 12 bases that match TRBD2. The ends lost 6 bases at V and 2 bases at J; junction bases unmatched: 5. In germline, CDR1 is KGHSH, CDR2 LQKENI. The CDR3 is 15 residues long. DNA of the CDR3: TGTGCCAGCTCCCCTAGACTAGCGGGAGCCTACGAGCAGTACTTC. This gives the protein CASSPRLAGAYEQYF.

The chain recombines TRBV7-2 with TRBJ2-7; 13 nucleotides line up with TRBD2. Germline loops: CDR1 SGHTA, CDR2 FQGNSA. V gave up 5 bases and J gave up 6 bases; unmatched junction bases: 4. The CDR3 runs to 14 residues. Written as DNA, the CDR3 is TGTGCCAGCAGCAAATGGACTAGCGGGAGCGAGCAGTACTTC. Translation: CASSKWTSGSEQYF.

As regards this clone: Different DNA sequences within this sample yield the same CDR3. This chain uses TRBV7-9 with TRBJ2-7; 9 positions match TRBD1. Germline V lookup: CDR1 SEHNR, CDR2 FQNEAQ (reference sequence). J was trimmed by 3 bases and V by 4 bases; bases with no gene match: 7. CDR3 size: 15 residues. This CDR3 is CASSWPGQGVYEQYF. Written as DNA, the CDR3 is TGTGCCAGCAGCTGGCCGGGACAGGGAGTCTACGAGCAGTACTTC.

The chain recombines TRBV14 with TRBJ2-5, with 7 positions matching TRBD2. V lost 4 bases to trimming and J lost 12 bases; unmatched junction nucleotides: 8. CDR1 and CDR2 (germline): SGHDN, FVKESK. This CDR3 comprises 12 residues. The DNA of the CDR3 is TGTGCCAGCAGCCTGTCATCCGGGACTAAGTACTTC. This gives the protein CASSLSSGTKYF. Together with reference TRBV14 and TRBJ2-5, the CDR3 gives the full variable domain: EAGVTQFPSHSVIEKGQTVTLRCDPISGHDNLYWYRRVMGKEIKFLLHFVKESKQDESGMPNNRFLAERTGGTYSTLKVQPAELEDSGVYFCASSLSSGTKYFGPGTRLLVL.